This TCR beta chain was found in a study of lymphopenia after photon versus proton radiotherapy. Study-level points and caveats: After the lymphocyte nadir, photon-treated repertoires showed oligoclonal expansion, especially of CD8+ Temra cells. Under photons, naive T cells and diversity fell while effector/memory populations rose. A bigger post-nadir fall in TCR diversity correlated inversely with survival time in deceased patients. Survival link was tested only in deceased patients; proton benefit remains a possibility.

The CDR3 spans 14 residues. Looked up from germline, CDR1 is PRHDT and CDR2 is FYEKMQ (reference sequence). The V gene end was trimmed by 5 bases and the J gene end by 6 bases; junction bases not matched to a gene: 9. As for this clone: Its antigen is unidentified.

Method: immunoSEQ multiplex PCR; TCRdb's copy keeps in-frame clones and lacks some. The sample has 50,000 to 75,000 clones; 86% are singletons. This receptor was taken from a man aged 40-55 years with gastric cancer. The sample consisted of peripheral blood, taken from a patient treated with photon-based radiotherapy. The V and J genes are TRBV13 and TRBJ1-2, with 7 bases lining up with TRBD1. CDR3 sequence (DNA): TGTGCCAGCAGCGCAGACAGGGAAAGAAATGGCTACACCTTC. Its protein is CASSADRERNGYTF. The whole variable domain, filled in from reference TRBV13 and TRBJ1-2, reads AAGVIQSPRHLIKEKRETATLKCYPIPRHDTVYWYQQGPGQDPQFLISFYEKMQSDKGSIPDRFSAQQFSDYHSELNMSSLELGDSALYFCASSADRERNGYTFGSGTRLTVV.